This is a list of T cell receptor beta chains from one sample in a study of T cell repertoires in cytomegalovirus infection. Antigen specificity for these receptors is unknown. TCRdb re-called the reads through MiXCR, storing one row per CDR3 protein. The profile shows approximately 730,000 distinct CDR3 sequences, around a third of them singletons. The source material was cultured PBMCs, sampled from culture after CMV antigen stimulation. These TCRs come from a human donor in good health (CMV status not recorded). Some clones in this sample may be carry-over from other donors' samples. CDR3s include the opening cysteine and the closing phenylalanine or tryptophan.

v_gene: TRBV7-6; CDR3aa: CASSSSAGGSGANVLTF
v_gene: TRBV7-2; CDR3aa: CASSLYKGSPLHF
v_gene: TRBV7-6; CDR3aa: CASSPTWGQNEKLFF
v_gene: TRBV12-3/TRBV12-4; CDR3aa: CASSWADSGNTIYF
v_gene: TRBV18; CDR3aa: CASSPFRTSGRFEQFF
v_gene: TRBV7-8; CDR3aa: CASSLGLAGGREQFF
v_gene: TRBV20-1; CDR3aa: CSAGTGDADTQYF
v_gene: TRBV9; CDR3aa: CASSVTGRPGELFF
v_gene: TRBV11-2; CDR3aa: CASSLVLGRTGAHYEQYF
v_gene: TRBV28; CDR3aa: CASTGGYGNTIYF
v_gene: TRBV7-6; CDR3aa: CASSRTTGEEETQYF
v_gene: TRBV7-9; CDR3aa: CASSLGTSETQYF
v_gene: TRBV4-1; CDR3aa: CASSQRGGMSNQPQHF
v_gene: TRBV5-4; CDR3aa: CASSLVGSGRHEQYF
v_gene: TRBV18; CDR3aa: CASSGERLKPQHF
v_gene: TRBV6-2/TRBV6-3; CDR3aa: CASRTAGLAGDEQFF
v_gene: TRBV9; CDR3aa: CASSVAGGARVSEQYF
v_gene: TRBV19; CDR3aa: CASSMGRGYSQPQHF
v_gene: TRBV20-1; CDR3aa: CSARDLREAGSRGELFF
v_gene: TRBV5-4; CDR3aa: CASHDRGKNIQYF
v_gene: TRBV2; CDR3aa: CASSESLVGSNTQYF
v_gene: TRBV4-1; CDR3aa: CASSQAVDGTYEQYF
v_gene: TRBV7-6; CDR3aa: CASSAVLGEQYF
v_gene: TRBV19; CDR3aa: CASSITANSPLHF
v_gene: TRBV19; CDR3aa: CASSISDEQFF
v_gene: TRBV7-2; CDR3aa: CASSPRGAEATDTQYF
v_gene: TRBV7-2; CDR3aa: CASSLGTLATYNEQFF
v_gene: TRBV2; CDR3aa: CASSGTGGREKLFF
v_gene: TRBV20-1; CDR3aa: CSAPPRTSSYNEQFF
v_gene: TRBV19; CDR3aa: CASSTEWGAGNQPQHF
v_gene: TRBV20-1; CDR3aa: CSAMDYFGTVQETQYF
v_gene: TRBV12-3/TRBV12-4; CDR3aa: CASSSTTGWEKLFF
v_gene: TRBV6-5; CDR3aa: CASSSRTGPLYEQYF
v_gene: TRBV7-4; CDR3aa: CASSYATGATDTQYF
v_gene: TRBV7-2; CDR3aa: CASANWDSNYEQYF
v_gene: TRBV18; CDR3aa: CASSPDSNQPQHF
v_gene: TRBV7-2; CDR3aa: CASSLATSRYNEQFF
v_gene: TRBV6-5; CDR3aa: CASRDRVTGANVLTF
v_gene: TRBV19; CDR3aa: CASIIRGTAGELFF
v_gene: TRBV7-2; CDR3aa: CASRLDASRTEAFF
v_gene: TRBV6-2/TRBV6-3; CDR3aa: CASSSIGPSYEQYF
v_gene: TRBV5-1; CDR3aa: CASGIGDTEAFF
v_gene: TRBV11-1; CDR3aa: CASSLAPGQQPYNEQFF
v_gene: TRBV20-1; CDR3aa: CSASHDESGGGVETQYF
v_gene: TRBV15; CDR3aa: CATSSRGAYEQYF
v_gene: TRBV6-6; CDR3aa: CASSYTGIPNQPQHF
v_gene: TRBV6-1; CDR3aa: CASTHGVGQPQHF
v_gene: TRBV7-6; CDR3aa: CASSSGLAGVRETQYF
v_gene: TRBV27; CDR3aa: CASSAYSGKETQYF
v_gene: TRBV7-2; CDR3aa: CASSQPAGNEKLFF
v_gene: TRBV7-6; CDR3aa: CASSGAPGLRNNEQFF
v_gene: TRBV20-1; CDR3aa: CSARHWTSGVGDTQYF
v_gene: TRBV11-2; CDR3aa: CASSFVGSGYGCTF
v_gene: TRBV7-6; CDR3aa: CASSLASPYNEQFF
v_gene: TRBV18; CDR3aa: CASSPSSAPSTDTQYF
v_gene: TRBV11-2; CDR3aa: CASSPHIRIYEQYF